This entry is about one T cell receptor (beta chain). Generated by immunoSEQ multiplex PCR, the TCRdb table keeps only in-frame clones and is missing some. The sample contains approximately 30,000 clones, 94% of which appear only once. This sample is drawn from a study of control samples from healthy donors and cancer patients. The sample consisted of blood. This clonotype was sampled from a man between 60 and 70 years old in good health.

In DNA form, the CDR3 reads TGTGCCAGCAGTACTCAAGGGTCGGGTTATGAAAAACTGTTTTTT. It specifies CASSTQGSGYEKLFF. V usage is TRBV28 and J usage is TRBJ1-4; D not certain. CDR3 length equals 15 residues. The V gene's germline CDR1 is MDHEN and CDR2 SYDVKM. With 5 bases removed from V and 6 bases from J, the gap between germline ends came to 16 bases.